This TCR beta chain is from a study of cytomegalovirus exposure and HLA in healthy donors. Points from the study as a whole: By HLA locus, TCR association rates varied in a later analysis, with DRB1 showing the most and HLA-C the fewest.

In the PCR, 60 Vbeta and 13 Jbeta primers were used. Only in-frame clones appear in the TCRdb table, and some are missing; sequencing was by immunoSEQ multiplex PCR. This table holds tens of thousands of clones, roughly 63% found once. In germline, CDR1 is MDHEN, CDR2 SYDVKM. V dropped 4 bases and J dropped 6; count of bases not matched to a gene: 3. The CDR3 is 13 amino acids. On this clone: Its specificity is unknown.

Sequencing was done on a sample of PBMCs. The V call is TRBV28, the J call TRBJ1-1, with 9 bases lining up with TRBD1. The sequence came from a woman in her forties or fifties in good health and CMV-seropositive. This CDR3 is CASSSRDRAEAFF. In nucleotides, the CDR3 is TGTGCCAGCAGTTCGCGGGACAGGGCTGAAGCTTTCTTT.